A selection of T cell receptor beta chains follows, all from one sample in a study of T cells in localized non-small cell lung cancer. Sequenced by immunoSEQ multiplex PCR; TCRdb stores in-frame clones only, minus some. The table includes about 33,000 clones, more than 90% detected once. The input for sequencing was peripheral blood, taken before any cancer treatment. The receptors originated from a female donor aged 60 or older with stage I lung adenocarcinoma. Each CDR3 is given without its conserved first and last residue.

CDR3,J,V
ASSFGALQTPLYNEQF,TRBJ2-1,TRBV28
ASSLGTRQETQY,TRBJ2-5,TRBV13
ASSPTPNYGYT,TRBJ1-2,TRBV5-6
AISAGQNTEAF,TRBJ1-1,TRBV10-3
ASSQDYGAGGTFQETQY,TRBJ2-5,TRBV4-2
ASNMTGLRNYGYT,TRBJ1-2,TRBV6-4
SVHDRDRGHGYT,TRBJ1-2,TRBV29-1
ASSLRPLGVPDNSPLH,TRBJ1-6,TRBV7-9
ASSPLMMGGVNTGELF,TRBJ2-2,TRBV18
AITQQTGVKNYGYT,TRBJ1-2,TRBV10-3
ASSRNSNQPQH,TRBJ1-5,TRBV19
ASRPIAGGGMNTEAF,TRBJ1-1,TRBV5-4
ASSPRDSHSNQPQH,TRBJ1-5,TRBV7-8
ASIYGTDVYGYT,TRBJ1-2,TRBV2
ATYRERETQY,TRBJ2-5,TRBV2
ASSYYRVGDEKLF,TRBJ1-4,TRBV7-9
ASIIAGQGAYNEQF,TRBJ2-1,TRBV5-8
ASSFGPAQETQY,TRBJ2-5,TRBV5-6